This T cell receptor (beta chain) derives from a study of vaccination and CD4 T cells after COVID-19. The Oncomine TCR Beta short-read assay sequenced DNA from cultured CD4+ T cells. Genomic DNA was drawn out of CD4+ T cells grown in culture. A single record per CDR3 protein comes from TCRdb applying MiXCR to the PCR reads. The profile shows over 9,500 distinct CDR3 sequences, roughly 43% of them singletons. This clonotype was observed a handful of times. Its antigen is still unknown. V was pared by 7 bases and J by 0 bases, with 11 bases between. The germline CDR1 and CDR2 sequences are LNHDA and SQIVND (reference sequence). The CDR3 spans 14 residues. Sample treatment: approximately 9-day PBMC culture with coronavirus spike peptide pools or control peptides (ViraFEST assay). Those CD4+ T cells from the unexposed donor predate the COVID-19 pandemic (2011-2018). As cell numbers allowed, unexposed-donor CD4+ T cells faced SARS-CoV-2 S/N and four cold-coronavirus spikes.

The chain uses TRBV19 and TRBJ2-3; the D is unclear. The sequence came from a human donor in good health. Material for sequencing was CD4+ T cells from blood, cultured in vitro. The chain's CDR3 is CASNLGLSTDTQYF. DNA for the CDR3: TGTGCCAGTAATCTAGGGCTAAGCACAGATACGCAGTATTTT.